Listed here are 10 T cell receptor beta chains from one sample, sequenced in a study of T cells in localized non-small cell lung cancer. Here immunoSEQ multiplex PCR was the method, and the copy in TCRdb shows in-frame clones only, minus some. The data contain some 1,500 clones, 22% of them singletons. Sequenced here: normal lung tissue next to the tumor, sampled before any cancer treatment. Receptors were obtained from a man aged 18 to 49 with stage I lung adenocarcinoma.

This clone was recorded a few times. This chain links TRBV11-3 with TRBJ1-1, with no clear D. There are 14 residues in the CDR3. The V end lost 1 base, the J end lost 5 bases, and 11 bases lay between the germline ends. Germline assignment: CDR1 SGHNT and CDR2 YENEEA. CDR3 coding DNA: TGTGCCAGCAGCTTAGGGGGTATGGGAACTGAAGCTTTCTTT. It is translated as CASSLGGMGTEAFF.

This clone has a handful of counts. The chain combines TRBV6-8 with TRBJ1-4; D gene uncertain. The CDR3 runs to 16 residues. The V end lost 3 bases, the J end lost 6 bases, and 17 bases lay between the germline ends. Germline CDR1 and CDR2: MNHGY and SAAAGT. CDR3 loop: CASSYRSNRQDEKLFF. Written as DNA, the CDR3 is TGTGCCAGCAGTTATCGGAGCAACAGACAAGATGAAAAACTGTTTTTT.

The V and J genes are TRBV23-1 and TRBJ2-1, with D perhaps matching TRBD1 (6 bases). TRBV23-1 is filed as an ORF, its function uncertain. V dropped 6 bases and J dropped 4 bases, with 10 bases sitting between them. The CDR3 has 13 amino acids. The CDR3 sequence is CASSLDSYNEQFF. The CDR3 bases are TGCGCCAGCAGCTTGGACAGTTACAATGAGCAGTTCTTC.

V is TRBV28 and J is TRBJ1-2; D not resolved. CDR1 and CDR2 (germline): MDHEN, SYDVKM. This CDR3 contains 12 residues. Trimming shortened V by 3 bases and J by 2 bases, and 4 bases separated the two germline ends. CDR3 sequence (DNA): TGTGCCAGCAGTTTGAACAACTATGGCTACACCTTC. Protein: CASSLNNYGYTF.

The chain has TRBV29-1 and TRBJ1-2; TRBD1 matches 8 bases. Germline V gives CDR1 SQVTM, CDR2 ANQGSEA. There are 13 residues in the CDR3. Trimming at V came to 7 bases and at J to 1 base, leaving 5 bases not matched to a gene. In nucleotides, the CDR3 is TGCAGCGGCAGCGGACAGGGTAACTATGGCTACACCTTC. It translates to CSGSGQGNYGYTF.

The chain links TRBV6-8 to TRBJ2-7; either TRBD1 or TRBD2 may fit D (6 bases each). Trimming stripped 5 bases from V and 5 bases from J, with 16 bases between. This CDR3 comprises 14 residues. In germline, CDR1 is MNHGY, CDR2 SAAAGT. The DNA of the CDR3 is TGTGCCAGCAGTCCGGGGGCGAGATACCACGAGCAGTACTTC. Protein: CASSPGARYHEQYF.

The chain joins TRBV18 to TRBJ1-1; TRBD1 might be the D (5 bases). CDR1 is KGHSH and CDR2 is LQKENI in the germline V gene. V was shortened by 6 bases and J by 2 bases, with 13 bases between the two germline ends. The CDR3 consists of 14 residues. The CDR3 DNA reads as TGTGCCAGCTCTTCGGGACTGATTAACACTGAAGCTTTCTTT. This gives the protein CASSSGLINTEAFF.

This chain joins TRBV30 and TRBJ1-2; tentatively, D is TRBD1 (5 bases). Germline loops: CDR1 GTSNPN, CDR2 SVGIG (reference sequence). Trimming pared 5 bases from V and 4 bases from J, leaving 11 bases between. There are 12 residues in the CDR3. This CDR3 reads CAWSGGTYGYTF. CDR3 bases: TGTGCCTGGTCTGGTGGGACCTATGGCTACACCTTC.

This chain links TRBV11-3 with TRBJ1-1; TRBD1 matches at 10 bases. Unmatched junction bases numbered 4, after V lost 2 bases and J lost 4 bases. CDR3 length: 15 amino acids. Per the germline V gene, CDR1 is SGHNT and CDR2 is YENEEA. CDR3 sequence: CASSLTRTGGTEAFF. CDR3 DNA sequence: TGTGCCAGCAGCTTAACGAGGACAGGGGGCACTGAAGCTTTCTTT.

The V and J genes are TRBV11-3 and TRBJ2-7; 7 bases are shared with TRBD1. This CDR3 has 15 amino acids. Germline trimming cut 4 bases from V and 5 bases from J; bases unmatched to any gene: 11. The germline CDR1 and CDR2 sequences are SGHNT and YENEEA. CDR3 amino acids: CASSSRQGLFDEQYF. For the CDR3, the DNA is TGTGCCAGCAGCTCAAGACAGGGCCTATTCGACGAGCAGTACTTC.